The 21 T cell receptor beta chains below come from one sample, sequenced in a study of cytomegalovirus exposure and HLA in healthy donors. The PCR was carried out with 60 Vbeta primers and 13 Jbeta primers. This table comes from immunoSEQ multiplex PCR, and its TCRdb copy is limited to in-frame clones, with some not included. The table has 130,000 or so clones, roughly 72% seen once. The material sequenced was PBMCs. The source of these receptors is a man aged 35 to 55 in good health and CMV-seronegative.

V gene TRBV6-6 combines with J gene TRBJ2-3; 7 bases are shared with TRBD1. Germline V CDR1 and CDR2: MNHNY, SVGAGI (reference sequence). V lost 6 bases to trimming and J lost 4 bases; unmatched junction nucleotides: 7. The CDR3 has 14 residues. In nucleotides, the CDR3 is TGTGCCAGCAGGAAGGGACAGTTAGCAGATACGCAGTATTTT. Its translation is CASRKGQLADTQYF.

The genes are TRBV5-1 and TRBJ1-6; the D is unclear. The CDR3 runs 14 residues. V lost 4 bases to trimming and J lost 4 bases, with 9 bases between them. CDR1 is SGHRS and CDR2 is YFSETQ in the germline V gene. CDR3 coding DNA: TGCGCCAGCAGCCCGACTGGATATAATTCACCCCTCCACTTT. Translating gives CASSPTGYNSPLHF.

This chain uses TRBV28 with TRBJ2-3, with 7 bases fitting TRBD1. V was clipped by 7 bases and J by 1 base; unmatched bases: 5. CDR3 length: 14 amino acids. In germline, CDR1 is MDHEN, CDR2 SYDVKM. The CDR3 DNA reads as TGTGCCAGCATCCAGGGGGTGGGCACAGATACGCAGTATTTT. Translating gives CASIQGVGTDTQYF.

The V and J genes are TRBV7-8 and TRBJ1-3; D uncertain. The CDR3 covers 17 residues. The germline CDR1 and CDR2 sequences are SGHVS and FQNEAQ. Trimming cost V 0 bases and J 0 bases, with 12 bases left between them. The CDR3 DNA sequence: TGTGCCAGCAGCTTAGCGGGAGGAAGGATCTCTGGAAACACCATATATTTT. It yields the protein CASSLAGGRISGNTIYF.

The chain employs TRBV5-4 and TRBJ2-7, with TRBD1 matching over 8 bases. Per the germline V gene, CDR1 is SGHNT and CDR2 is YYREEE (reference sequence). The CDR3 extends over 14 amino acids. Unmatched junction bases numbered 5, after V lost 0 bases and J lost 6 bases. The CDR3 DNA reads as TGTGCCAGCAGCTTGGGGCAGGGGGCCCCCGAGCAGTACTTC. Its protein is CASSLGQGAPEQYF.

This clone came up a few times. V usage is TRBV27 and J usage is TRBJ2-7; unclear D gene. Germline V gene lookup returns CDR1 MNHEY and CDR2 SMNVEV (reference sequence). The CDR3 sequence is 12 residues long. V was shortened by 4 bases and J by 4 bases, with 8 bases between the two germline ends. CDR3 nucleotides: TGTGCCAGCAGTTCGAGCCCTTACGAGCAGTACTTC. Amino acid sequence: CASSSSPYEQYF.

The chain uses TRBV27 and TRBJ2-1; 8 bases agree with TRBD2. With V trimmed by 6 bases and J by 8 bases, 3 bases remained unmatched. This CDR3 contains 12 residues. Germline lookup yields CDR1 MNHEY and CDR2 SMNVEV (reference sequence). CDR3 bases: TGTGCCAGCAGGGCGGGGGGCGATGAGCAGTTCTTC. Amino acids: CASRAGGDEQFF.

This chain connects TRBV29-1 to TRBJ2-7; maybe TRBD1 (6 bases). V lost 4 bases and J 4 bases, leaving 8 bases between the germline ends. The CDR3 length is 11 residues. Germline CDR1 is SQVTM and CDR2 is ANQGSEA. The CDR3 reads CSVGQEYEQYF. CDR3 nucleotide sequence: TGCAGCGTTGGACAGGAATACGAGCAGTACTTC.

The CDR3 nucleotides are TGTGCCAGCAGCCGGGACAGGGTGGGTGAGCAGTACTTC. Its translation: CASSRDRVGEQYF. The chain employs TRBV5-4 and TRBJ2-7; 9 positions match TRBD1. V lost 4 bases to trimming and J lost 7 bases; unmatched junction nucleotides: 6. The CDR3 extends over 13 amino acids. In germline, CDR1 is SGHNT, CDR2 YYREEE (reference sequence).

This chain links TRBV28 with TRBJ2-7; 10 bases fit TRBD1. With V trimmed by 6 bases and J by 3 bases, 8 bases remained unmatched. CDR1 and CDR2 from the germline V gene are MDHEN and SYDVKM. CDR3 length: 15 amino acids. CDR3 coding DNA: TGTGCCAGCAGCCCCCCGGGACAGGGGCACTACGAGCAGTACTTC. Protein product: CASSPPGQGHYEQYF.

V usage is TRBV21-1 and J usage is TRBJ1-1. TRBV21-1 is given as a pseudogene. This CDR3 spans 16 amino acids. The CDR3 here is CASSKEVLRWYTEAFF. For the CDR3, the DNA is TGTGCCAGCAGCAAAGAAGTCCTGCGATGGTACACTGAAGCTTTCTTT.

DNA of the CDR3: TGTGCCAGTAGTATACGGGAGGGGGAATCCTACGAGCAGTACTTC. This sequence encodes CASSIREGESYEQYF. The genes are TRBV19 and TRBJ2-7; 8 bases agree with TRBD2. Germline V gene sequence: CDR1 LNHDA, CDR2 SQIVND (reference sequence). The CDR3 length is 15 residues. The ends lost 2 bases at V and 1 base at J; junction bases unmatched: 4.

The CDR3 nucleotides read TGTGCCAGTAGTCCCCACAGCTCCTATAATTCACCCCTCCACTTT. It translates to CASSPHSSYNSPLHF. This rearrangement joins TRBV19 to TRBJ1-6, with D unresolved. CDR3 length equals 15 residues. The V and J ends lost 5 bases and 0 bases respectively, with 8 bases between them. Per germline, CDR1 LNHDA and CDR2 SQIVND (reference sequence). The full variable domain, with the rest looked up from reference TRBV19 and TRBJ1-6, is DGGITQSPKYLFRKEGQNVTLSCEQNLNHDAMYWYRQDPGQGLRLIYYSQIVNDFQKGDIAEGYSVSREKKESFPLTVTSAQKNPTAFYLCASSPHSSYNSPLHFGNGTRLTVT.

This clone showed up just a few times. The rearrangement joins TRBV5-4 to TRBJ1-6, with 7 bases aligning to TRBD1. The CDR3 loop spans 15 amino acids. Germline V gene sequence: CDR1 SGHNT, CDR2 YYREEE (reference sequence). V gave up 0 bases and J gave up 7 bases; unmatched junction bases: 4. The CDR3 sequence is CASSLGDRTNSPLHF. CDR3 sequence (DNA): TGTGCCAGCAGCTTGGGGGACAGAACGAATTCACCCCTCCACTTT.

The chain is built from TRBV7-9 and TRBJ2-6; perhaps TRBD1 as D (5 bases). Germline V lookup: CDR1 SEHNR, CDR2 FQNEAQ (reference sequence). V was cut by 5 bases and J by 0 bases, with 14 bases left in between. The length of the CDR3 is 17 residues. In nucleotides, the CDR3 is TGTGCCAGCAGCCACCAGCAGGGCCGCTCTGGGGCCAACGTCCTGACTTTC. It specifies CASSHQQGRSGANVLTF.

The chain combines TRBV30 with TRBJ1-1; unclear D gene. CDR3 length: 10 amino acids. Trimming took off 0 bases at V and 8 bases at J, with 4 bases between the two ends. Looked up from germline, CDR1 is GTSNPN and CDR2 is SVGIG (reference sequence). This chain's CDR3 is CAWSVREAFF. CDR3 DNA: TGTGCCTGGAGTGTGCGGGAAGCTTTCTTT.

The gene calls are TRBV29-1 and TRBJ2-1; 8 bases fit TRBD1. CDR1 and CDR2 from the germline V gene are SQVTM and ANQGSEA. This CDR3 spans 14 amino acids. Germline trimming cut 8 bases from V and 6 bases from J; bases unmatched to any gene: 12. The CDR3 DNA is TGCAGCATATTGGACAGGGCGGGAACCAATGAGCAGTTCTTC. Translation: CSILDRAGTNEQFF.

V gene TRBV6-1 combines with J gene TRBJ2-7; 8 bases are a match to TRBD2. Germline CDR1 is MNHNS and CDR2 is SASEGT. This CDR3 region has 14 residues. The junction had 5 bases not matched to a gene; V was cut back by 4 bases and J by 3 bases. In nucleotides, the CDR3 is TGTGCCAGCAGTGTGACTAGCGTCAGCTACGAGCAGTACTTC. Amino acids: CASSVTSVSYEQYF.

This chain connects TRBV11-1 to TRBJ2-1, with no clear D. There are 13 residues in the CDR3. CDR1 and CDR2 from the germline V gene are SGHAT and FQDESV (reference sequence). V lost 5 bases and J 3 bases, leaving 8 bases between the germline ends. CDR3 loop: CASSHRYYNEQFF. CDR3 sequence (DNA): TGTGCCAGCAGCCACAGATACTACAATGAGCAGTTCTTC. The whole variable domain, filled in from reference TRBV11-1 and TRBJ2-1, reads EAEVAQSPRYKITEKSQAVAFWCDPISGHATLYWYRQILGQGPELLVQFQDESVVDDSQLPKDRFSAERLKGVDSTLKIQPAELGDSAMYLCASSHRYYNEQFFGPGTRLTVL.

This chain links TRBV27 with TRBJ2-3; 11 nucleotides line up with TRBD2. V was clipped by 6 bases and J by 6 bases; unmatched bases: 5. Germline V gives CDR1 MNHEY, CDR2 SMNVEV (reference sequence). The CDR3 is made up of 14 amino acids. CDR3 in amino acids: CASRTLAGGDTQYF. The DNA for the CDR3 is TGTGCCAGCAGAACCTTAGCGGGAGGGGATACGCAGTATTTT.

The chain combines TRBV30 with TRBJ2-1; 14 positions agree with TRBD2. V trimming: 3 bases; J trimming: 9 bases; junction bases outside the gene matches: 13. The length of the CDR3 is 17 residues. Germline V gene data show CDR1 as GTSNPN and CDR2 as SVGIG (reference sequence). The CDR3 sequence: CAWRETSGRARSSEQFF. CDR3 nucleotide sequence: TGTGCCTGGAGGGAGACTAGCGGGAGGGCCAGATCGAGTGAGCAGTTCTTC.